These 18 T cell receptor beta chains share one sample of origin, sequenced in a study of cytomegalovirus exposure and HLA in healthy donors. PCR used 60 Vbeta primers and 13 Jbeta primers. This table comes from immunoSEQ multiplex PCR, and its TCRdb copy is limited to in-frame clones, with some not included. The sample contains tens of thousands of clones, roughly 77% of which appear only once. Material for sequencing was PBMCs. These receptors originate from a woman in her 30s in good health and CMV-seronegative.

The chain couples TRBV6-4 to TRBJ2-3, with TRBD2 identical over 11 bases. This CDR3 is built from 15 residues. With V trimmed by 5 bases and J by 4 bases, 5 bases remained unmatched. Germline CDR1 is MRHNA and CDR2 is SNTAGT. The chain's CDR3 is CASSSSGGRADTQYF. CDR3 DNA sequence: TGTGCCAGCAGTTCTAGCGGGGGGAGAGCAGATACGCAGTATTTT.

This chain joins TRBV30 and TRBJ2-7, with TRBD2 as a possible D gene (6 bases). CDR1 is GTSNPN, CDR2 SVGIG, per germline (reference sequence). Trimming removed 4 bases from V and 0 bases from J, with 13 bases in between. The CDR3 covers 14 residues. CDR3 loop: CAWKPLTSSYEQYF. CDR3 sequence (DNA): TGTGCCTGGAAGCCCCTGACTAGCTCCTACGAGCAGTACTTC.

The rearrangement joins TRBV10-3 to TRBJ1-4, with unresolved D. The germline V gene encodes CDR1 ENHRY and CDR2 SYGVKD. The V end was cut by 0 bases, the J end by 8 bases, with 10 bases between. The CDR3 has 14 amino acids. The CDR3 protein is CAISESGGGEKLFF. The DNA of the CDR3 is TGTGCCATCAGTGAGTCGGGAGGAGGGGAAAAACTGTTTTTT.

This clone occurred once. The rearrangement uses TRBV29-1 and TRBJ2-1, with 8 bases fitting TRBD1. Unmatched junction bases numbered 10, after V lost 4 bases and J lost 5 bases. From germline, CDR1 is SQVTM and CDR2 ANQGSEA. This CDR3 contains 15 residues. In DNA, the CDR3 is TGCAGCGTTGTCAGGGGGCAGAAAATCGACAATGAGCAGTTCTTC. Translated: CSVVRGQKIDNEQFF.

Only a few counts were recorded for this clone. The rearrangement uses TRBV5-1 and TRBJ2-3; D is undetermined. The CDR3 spans 13 residues. Trimming removed 1 base at V and 1 base at J, with 4 bases between. The germline CDR1 and CDR2 sequences are SGHRS and YFSETQ. CDR3 DNA sequence: TGCGCCAGCAGCTTGCAGGGCACAGATACGCAGTATTTT. This codes for CASSLQGTDTQYF.

This clone appeared a few times. The rearrangement links TRBV4-3 to TRBJ2-3, with D maybe TRBD1 (5 bases). V was shortened by 0 bases and J by 5 bases, with 12 bases between the two germline ends. This CDR3 comprises 15 residues. Looked up from germline, CDR1 is LGHNA and CDR2 is YSLEER. The CDR3 DNA sequence: TGCGCCAGCAGCCAAGACTCACAGGCGATAGATACGCAGTATTTT. It translates to CASSQDSQAIDTQYF.

CDR3: CASSDRDWSYNEQFF. CDR3 DNA: TGTGCCAGCAGTGACCGGGACTGGTCCTACAATGAGCAGTTCTTC. The V call is TRBV25-1, the J call TRBJ2-1, with D possibly TRBD2 on 6 matching bases. CDR1 is MGHDK and CDR2 is SYGVNS in the germline V gene. With 3 bases removed from V and 1 base from J, the gap between germline ends came to 10 bases. CDR3 length equals 15 residues.

This rearrangement joins TRBV30 to TRBJ1-5; D is unclear. This CDR3 has 13 amino acids. CDR1 GTSNPN and CDR2 SVGIG come from the germline V gene (reference sequence). Trimming cost V 0 bases and J 4 bases, with 7 bases left between them. CDR3 DNA sequence: TGTGCCTGGAGTGTACTCGGGAATCAGCCCCAGCATTTT. Amino acid sequence: CAWSVLGNQPQHF.

The J gene is TRBJ1-1, the V gene TRBV19; D may be TRBD1 (6 bases). The CDR3 has 14 residues. Germline CDR1 is LNHDA and CDR2 is SQIVND (reference sequence). V gave up 4 bases and J gave up 0 bases, with 9 bases separating them. The CDR3: CASSRDRLNTEAFF. The CDR3 DNA follows: TGTGCCAGTAGTAGAGACAGGTTGAACACTGAAGCTTTCTTT.

The chain recombines TRBV7-9 with TRBJ1-2; TRBD1 matches at 7 bases. The V gene's germline CDR1 is SEHNR and CDR2 FQNEAQ (reference sequence). The CDR3 totals 13 residues. V lost 5 bases to trimming and J lost 5 bases; unmatched junction nucleotides: 5. CDR3: CASSPDRVYGYTF. In DNA, the CDR3 is TGTGCCAGCAGCCCAGACAGGGTGTATGGCTACACCTTC.

The chain is built from TRBV6-5 and TRBJ1-6, with 8 bases that match TRBD1. V gave up 2 bases and J gave up 9 bases; unmatched junction bases: 6. The germline V gene has CDR1 MNHEY and CDR2 SVGAGI. The length of the CDR3 is 15 residues. The CDR3 nucleotides are TGTGCCAGCAGTTACCAGGACAGGGAATCTTCACCCCTCCACTTT. Its translation: CASSYQDRESSPLHF.

This chain connects TRBV7-2 to TRBJ2-2; TRBD1 is a possible D gene (6 bases). Trimming stripped 1 base from V and 4 bases from J, with 10 bases between. CDR1 and CDR2 (germline): SGHTA, FQGNSA. The CDR3 loop spans 15 amino acids. In DNA form, the CDR3 reads TGTGCCAGCAGCTTAGACAGGGTAGTCACCGGGGAGCTGTTTTTT. It codes for CASSLDRVVTGELFF. The whole variable domain, remainder taken from reference TRBV7-2 and TRBJ2-2, is GAGVSQSPSNKVTEKGKDVELRCDPISGHTALYWYRQSLGQGLEFLIYFQGNSAPDKSGLPSDRFSAERTGGSVSTLTIQRTQQEDSAVYLCASSLDRVVTGELFFGEGSRLTVL.

The chain employs TRBV9 and TRBJ2-1; 9 bases line up with TRBD1. The CDR3 consists of 14 residues. Germline assignment: CDR1 SGDLS and CDR2 YYNGEE. Trimming cost V 0 bases and J 8 bases; bases outside gene matches: 3. The CDR3 region is CASSVGDRVHEQFF. DNA for the CDR3: TGTGCCAGCAGCGTAGGGGACAGGGTTCATGAGCAGTTCTTC.

This clone was detected a few times. The rearrangement links TRBV4-1 to TRBJ1-3; no definite D call. The CDR3 has 16 amino acids. CDR1 and CDR2 (germline): MGHRA, YSYEKL. V was clipped by 4 bases and J by 0 bases, with 13 bases between them. In nucleotides, the CDR3 is TGCGCCAGCAGCCCTCCGAGTCCCCACTCTGGAAACACCATATATTTT. Its translation: CASSPPSPHSGNTIYF.

This clone was observed a handful of times. This sequence joins TRBV19 and TRBJ1-1; 9 bases agree with TRBD1. V was clipped by 8 bases and J by 2 bases; unmatched bases: 3. Germline V lookup: CDR1 LNHDA, CDR2 SQIVND (reference sequence). The length of the CDR3 is 13 residues. This chain's CDR3 is CASWDRDNTEAFF. In DNA, the CDR3 is TGTGCCAGTTGGGACAGGGATAACACTGAAGCTTTCTTT.

There are a few counts of this clone. This sequence joins TRBV9 and TRBJ2-7; 10 bases are a match to TRBD2. The ends lost 0 bases at V and 6 bases at J; junction bases unmatched: 6. The CDR3 consists of 15 residues. Germline CDR1 reads SGDLS; CDR2 reads YYNGEE. The CDR3 here is CASSVGVAGGGEQYF. CDR3 in DNA: TGTGCCAGCAGCGTAGGAGTAGCGGGAGGAGGCGAGCAGTACTTC.

The J gene is TRBJ2-7, the V gene TRBV11-3; the match to TRBD1 covers 7 bases. This CDR3 contains 13 residues. The germline V gene encodes CDR1 SGHNT and CDR2 YENEEA. The V and J ends lost 1 base and 3 bases, in that order; junction bases with no gene match: 0. The CDR3 nucleotides are TGTGCCAGCAGCTTAGGGACAGGCTACGAGCAGTACTTC. Translation: CASSLGTGYEQYF.

The chain recombines TRBV28 with TRBJ2-5; TRBD2 is a possible D gene (7 bases). This CDR3 spans 15 amino acids. V dropped 6 bases and J dropped 2 bases, with 16 bases sitting between them. Germline lookup yields CDR1 MDHEN and CDR2 SYDVKM. CDR3 in amino acids: CASRGGRGVQETQYF. The CDR3, as DNA: TGTGCCAGCAGGGGGGGCCGGGGGGTACAAGAGACCCAGTACTTC.